The clone carrying this T cell receptor (beta chain) was seen only once. What it binds is unknown. Clones were read by immunoSEQ multiplex PCR, and TCRdb kept only the in-frame ones, dropping some. This sample yields tens of thousands of clones, of which under 90% are seen a single time; under 2.5% belongs to the top ten. The sample belongs to a study of T cells in localized non-small cell lung cancer. Notes on the study in general: Multi-region tumor sequencing was not done, so intratumor heterogeneity could not be excluded. Uninvolved adjacent lung had higher T cell clonality than tumor and all other tissues. Detection in adjacent lung was observed for a median around 50 of the top 100 tumor clones. Higher blood T cell density went with longer overall survival.

This CDR3 spans 13 amino acids. From germline, CDR1 is ENHRY and CDR2 SYGVKD. V lost 0 bases, J lost 8 bases, and 10 bases lay in between. Specimen: peripheral blood, collected before any cancer treatment. The TCR sequence derives from a woman aged 35-75 years with stage I lung adenocarcinoma. The V gene is TRBV10-3, the J gene TRBJ1-2; possibly TRBD1 for D (6 bases). The CDR3: CAISESGTLGYTF. The CDR3 nucleotides read TGTGCCATCAGTGAGTCGGGGACACTGGGCTACACCTTC.